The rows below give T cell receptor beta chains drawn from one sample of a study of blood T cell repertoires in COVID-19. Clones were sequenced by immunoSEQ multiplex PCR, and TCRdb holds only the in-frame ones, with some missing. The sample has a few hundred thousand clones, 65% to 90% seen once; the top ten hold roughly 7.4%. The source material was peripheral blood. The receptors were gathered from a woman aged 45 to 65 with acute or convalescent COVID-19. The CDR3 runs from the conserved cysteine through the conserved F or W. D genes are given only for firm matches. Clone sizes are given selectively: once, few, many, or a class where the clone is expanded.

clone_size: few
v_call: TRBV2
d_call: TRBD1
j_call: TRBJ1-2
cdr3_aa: CASTERTGIGYTF
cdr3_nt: TGTGCCAGCACCGAGAGGACAGGCATTGGCTACACCTTC

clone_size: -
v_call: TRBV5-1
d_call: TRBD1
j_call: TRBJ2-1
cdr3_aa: CASSLSGQADEQFF
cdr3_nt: TGCGCCAGCAGCTTGTCTGGACAGGCTGATGAGCAGTTCTTC

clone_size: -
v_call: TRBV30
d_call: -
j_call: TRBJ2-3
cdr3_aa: CAWSVLGASTDTQYF
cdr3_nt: TGTGCCTGGAGTGTACTCGGAGCGAGCACAGATACGCAGTATTTT

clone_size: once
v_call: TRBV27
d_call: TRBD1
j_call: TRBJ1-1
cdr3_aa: CASSPDDRAHTEAFF
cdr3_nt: TGTGCCAGCAGCCCCGACGACAGGGCCCACACTGAAGCTTTCTTT

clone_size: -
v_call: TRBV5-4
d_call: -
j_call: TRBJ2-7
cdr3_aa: CASSMGQAQYF
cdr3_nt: TGTGCCAGCAGCATGGGGCAGGCGCAGTACTTC

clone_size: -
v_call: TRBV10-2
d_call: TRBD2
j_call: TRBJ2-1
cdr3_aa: CASSEGGLAGVSAEQFF
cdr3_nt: TGCGCCAGCAGTGAAGGAGGACTAGCGGGAGTCTCCGCTGAGCAGTTCTTC

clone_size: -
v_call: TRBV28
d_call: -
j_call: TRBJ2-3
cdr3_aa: CASSSSGDTQYF
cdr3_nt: TGTGCCAGCAGTTCCTCGGGAGATACGCAGTATTTT

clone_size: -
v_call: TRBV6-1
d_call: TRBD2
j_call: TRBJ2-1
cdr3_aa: CASSGPGASGANEQFF
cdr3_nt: TGTGCCAGCAGTGGGCCGGGGGCTAGCGGGGCCAATGAGCAGTTCTTC

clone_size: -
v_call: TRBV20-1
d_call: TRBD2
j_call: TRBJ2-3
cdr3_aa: CSASSGRMSDTQYF
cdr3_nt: TGCAGTGCTAGTAGCGGGAGGATGTCAGATACGCAGTATTTT

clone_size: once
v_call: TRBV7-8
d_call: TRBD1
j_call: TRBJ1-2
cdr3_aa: CASSLRRDSFNYGYTF
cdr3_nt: TGTGCCAGCAGCCTTAGACGGGACAGCTTTAACTATGGCTACACCTTC

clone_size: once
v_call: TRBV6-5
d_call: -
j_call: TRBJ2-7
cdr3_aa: CASSYRGGYYEQYF
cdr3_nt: TGTGCCAGCAGTTACCGTGGCGGATACTACGAGCAGTACTTC

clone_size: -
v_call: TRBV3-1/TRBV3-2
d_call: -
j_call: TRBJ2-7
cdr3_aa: CASSQSLPQGGEQYF
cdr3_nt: TGTGCCAGCAGCCAATCCCTACCTCAAGGGGGCGAGCAGTACTTC

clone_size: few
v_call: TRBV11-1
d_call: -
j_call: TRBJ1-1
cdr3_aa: CASSLGGQNTEAFF
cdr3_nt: TGTGCCAGCAGCTTAGGCGGACAGAACACTGAAGCTTTCTTT

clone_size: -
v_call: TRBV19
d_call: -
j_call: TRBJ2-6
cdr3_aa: CASTRQGKSGANVLTF
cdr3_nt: TGTGCCAGTACTCGGCAGGGGAAATCTGGGGCCAACGTCCTGACTTTC

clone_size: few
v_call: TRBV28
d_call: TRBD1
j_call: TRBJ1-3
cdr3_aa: CASSLPMTGGSGNTIYF
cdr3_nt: TGTGCCAGCAGTTTACCCATGACAGGGGGGTCTGGAAACACCATATATTTT

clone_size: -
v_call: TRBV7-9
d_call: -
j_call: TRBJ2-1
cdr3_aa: CASSDILFEQFF
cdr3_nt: TGTGCCAGCAGCGACATATTGTTTGAGCAGTTCTTC

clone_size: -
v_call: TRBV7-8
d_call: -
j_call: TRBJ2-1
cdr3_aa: CASSLVSQVSLNEQFF
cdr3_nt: TGTGCCAGCAGCTTAGTAAGCCAAGTCTCTCTCAATGAGCAGTTCTTC

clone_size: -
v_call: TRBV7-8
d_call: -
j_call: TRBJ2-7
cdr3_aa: CASSRLDGSYEQYF
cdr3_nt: TGTGCCAGCAGCAGGCTCGACGGGTCCTACGAGCAGTACTTC

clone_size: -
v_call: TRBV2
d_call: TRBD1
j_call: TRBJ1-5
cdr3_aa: CASRETGDQPQHF
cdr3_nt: TGTGCCAGCAGGGAGACAGGGGATCAGCCCCAGCATTTT

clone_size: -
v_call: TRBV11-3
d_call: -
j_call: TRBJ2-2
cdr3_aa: CASSLGGSNTGELFF
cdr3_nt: TGTGCCAGCAGCTTAGGAGGCTCGAACACCGGGGAGCTGTTTTTT

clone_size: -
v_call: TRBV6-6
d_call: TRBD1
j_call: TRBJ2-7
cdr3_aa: CASRSRTGGTYEQYF
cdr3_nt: TGTGCCAGCAGAAGTAGGACAGGGGGGACCTACGAGCAGTACTTC

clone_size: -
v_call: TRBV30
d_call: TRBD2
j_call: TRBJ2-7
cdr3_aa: CAWSISGRTSYEQYF
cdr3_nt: TGTGCCTGGAGTATTAGCGGGAGGACTTCCTACGAGCAGTACTTC

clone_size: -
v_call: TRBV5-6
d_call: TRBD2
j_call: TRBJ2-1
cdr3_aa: CASSRTRGWGEQFF
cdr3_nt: TGTGCCAGCAGCCGGACTAGGGGTTGGGGTGAGCAGTTCTTC

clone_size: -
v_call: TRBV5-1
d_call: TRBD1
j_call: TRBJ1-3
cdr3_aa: CASSLEAGGQSGNTIYF
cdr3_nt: TGCGCCAGCAGCTTGGAAGCAGGGGGACAGTCTGGAAACACCATATATTTT

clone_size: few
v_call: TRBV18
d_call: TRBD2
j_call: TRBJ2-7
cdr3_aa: CASQGGSNYEQYF
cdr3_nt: TGTGCCAGCCAAGGCGGGAGTAACTACGAGCAGTACTTC

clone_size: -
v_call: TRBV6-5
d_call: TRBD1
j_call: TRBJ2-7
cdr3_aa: CATISRGQVRNEQYF
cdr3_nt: TGTGCCACAATCTCCAGGGGACAGGTTAGGAACGAGCAGTACTTC

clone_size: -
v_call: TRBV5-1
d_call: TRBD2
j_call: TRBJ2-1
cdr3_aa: CASSSPRSREYNEQFF
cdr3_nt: TGCGCCAGCAGCTCCCCCCGGTCGCGGGAGTACAATGAGCAGTTCTTC